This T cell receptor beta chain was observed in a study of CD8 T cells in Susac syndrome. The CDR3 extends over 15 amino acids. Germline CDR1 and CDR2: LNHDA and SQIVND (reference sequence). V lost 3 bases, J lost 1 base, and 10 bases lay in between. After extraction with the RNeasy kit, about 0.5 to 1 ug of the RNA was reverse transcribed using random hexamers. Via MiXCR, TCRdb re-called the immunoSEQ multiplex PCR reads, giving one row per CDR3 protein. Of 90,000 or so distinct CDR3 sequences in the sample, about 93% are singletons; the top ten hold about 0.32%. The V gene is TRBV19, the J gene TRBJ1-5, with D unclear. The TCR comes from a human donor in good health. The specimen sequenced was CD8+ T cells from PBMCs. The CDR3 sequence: CASSMAALSNQPQHF. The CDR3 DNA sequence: TGTGCCAGTAGTATGGCAGCTCTGAGCAATCAGCCCCAGCATTTT.